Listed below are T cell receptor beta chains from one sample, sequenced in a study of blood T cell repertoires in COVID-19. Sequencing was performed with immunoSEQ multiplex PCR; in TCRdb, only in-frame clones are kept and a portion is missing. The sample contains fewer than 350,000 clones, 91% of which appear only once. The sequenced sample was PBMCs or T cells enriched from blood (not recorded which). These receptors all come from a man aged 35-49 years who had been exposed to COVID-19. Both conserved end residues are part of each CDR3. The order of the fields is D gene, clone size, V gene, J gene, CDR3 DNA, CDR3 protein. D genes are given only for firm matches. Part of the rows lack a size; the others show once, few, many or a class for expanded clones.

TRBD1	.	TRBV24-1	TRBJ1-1	TGTGCCACCAGTGAGAGGGACAGCACTGAAGCTTTCTTT	CATSERDSTEAFF
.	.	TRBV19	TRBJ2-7	TGTGCCAGTAGACCTAGACTGGAGAGCGAGCAGTACTTC	CASRPRLESEQYF
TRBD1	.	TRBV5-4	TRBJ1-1	TGTGCCAGCAGCTTTTTACAGGGGGCGTACACTGAAGCTTTCTTT	CASSFLQGAYTEAFF
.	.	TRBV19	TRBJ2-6	TGTGCCAGTAGTACCGGTACCCTCTCTGGGGCCAACGTCCTGACTTTC	CASSTGTLSGANVLTF
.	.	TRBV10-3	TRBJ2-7	TGTGCCATCAGTGACCCGAGGACAGCGTCGGGCTCCTACGAGCAGTACTTC	CAISDPRTASGSYEQYF
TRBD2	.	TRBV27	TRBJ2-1	TGTGCCAGCAGTTTATTGGGGACTAGCGGGAGCGCTGAGCAGTTCTTC	CASSLLGTSGSAEQFF
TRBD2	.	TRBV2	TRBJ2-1	TGTGCCAGCAGGCCCCGGACCGGGACTAGCGGTTACAATGAGCAGTTCTTC	CASRPRTGTSGYNEQFF
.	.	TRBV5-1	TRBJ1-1	TGCGCCAGCAGCCCGAAGACAGACCTGACTGAAGCTTTCTTT	CASSPKTDLTEAFF
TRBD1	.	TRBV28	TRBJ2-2	TGTGCCAGCAGTTTTAGGGGGCCTTGGTCCGGGGAGCTGTTTTTT	CASSFRGPWSGELFF
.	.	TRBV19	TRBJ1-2	TGTGCCAGTACCCCCACGGACAGCCCAACATATGGCTACACCTTC	CASTPTDSPTYGYTF
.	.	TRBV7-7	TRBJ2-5	TGTGCCAGCAGCTTAGTCCCCCCTCGCCAGGGCCAAGAGACCCAGTACTTC	CASSLVPPRQGQETQYF
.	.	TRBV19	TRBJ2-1	TGTGCCAGTAGTATAGACGGGTCCTACAATGAGCAGTTCTTC	CASSIDGSYNEQFF
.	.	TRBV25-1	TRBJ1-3	TGTGCCAGCAGTGAACGAGGTCCTGGAAACACCATATATTTT	CASSERGPGNTIYF
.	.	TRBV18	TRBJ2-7	TGTGCCAGCTCACCAGTGCCTGGGACTTCCTACGAGCAGTACTTC	CASSPVPGTSYEQYF
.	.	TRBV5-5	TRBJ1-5	TGTGCCAGCAGCTTGTCGGGAGACAGCAATCAGCCCCAGCATTTT	CASSLSGDSNQPQHF
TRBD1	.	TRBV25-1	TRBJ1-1	TGTGCCAGCAGTGAAACTCTGACAGGGAGCCCTTATTATCATCAAGCTTTCTTT	CASSETLTGSPYYHQAFF
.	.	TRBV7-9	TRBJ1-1	TGTGCCAGCAGCTCCCCGGGAGGTATGAACACTGAAGCTTTCTTT	CASSSPGGMNTEAFF
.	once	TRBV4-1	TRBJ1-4	TGCGCCAGCAGCCTGCCTGACGGGACTAATGAAAAACTGTTTTTT	CASSLPDGTNEKLFF
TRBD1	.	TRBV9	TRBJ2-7	TGTGCCAGCAGCCCGGGACAGGGGGCCTACGAGCAGTACTTC	CASSPGQGAYEQYF
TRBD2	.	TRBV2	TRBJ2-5	TGTGCCAGCAGTGATGGGTTAGCGGGACAAGAGACCCAGTACTTC	CASSDGLAGQETQYF
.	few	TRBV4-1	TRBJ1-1	TGCGCCAGCAGCCAAGGACAGCAAATGAACACTGAAGCTTTCTTT	CASSQGQQMNTEAFF
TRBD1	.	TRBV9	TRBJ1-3	TGTGCCAGCAGCGGCTACGGGACAGAGAGCTCTGGAAACACCATATATTTT	CASSGYGTESSGNTIYF
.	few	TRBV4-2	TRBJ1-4	TGTGCCAGCAGCCAAGTCAGGGGAGCAACTAATGAAAAACTGTTTTTT	CASSQVRGATNEKLFF
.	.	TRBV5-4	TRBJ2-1	TGTGCCAGCAGCTTGGTATCAACTACCGGCTCCTACAATGAGCAGTTCTTC	CASSLVSTTGSYNEQFF
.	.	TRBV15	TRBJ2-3	TGTGCCACCAGCCCCGTTGGAGGGAGCACAGATACGCAGTATTTT	CATSPVGGSTDTQYF
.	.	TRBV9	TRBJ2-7	TGTGCCAGCAGCGTAGGCGAGACTAGCTACGAGCAGTACTTC	CASSVGETSYEQYF
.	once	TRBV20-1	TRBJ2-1	TGCAGCTTTCTAGATTACAATGAGCAGTTCTTC	CSFLDYNEQFF
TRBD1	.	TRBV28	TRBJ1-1	TGTGCCAGCACCCTATCAGGGGGCAGTTGGTACACTGAAGCTTTCTTT	CASTLSGGSWYTEAFF
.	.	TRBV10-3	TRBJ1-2	TGTGCCATCAGTGGGACTTCGTCGGATGGCTACACCTTC	CAISGTSSDGYTF
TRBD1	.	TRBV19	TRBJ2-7	TGTGCCAGTAGTATCCCGGGACAGTGGGCGTACGAGCAGTACTTC	CASSIPGQWAYEQYF
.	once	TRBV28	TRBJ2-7	TGTGCCAGCAGTTTCACCAGGGTAGACCGCGAGCAGTACTTC	CASSFTRVDREQYF
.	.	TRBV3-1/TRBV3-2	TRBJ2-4	TGTGCCAGCAGCCGTTTAGCGGACCTAGCCAAAAACATTCAGTACTTC	CASSRLADLAKNIQYF
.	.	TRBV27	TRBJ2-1	TGTGCCAGCAGCTCCCTACCGAGGGCGGGCCCCCTTTACAATGAGCAGTTCTTC	CASSSLPRAGPLYNEQFF
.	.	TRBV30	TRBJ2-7	TGTGCCTGGAGTGTACCCGGGAACTCCTACGAGCAGTACTTC	CAWSVPGNSYEQYF
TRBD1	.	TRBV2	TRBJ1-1	TGTGCCAGCAGTGTTGACAGGGTGAACACTGAAGCTTTCTTT	CASSVDRVNTEAFF
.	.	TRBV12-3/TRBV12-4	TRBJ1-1	TGTGCCAGCAGTTTGAAGCCTGAAGCTTTCTTT	CASSLKPEAFF
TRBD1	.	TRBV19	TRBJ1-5	TGTGCCAGTAGGGATAGGACAGGGATCCCCAATCAGCCCCAGCATTTT	CASRDRTGIPNQPQHF
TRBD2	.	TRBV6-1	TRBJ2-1	TGTGCCAGCCTCCGCGGGAGGGCCCCCTACAATGAGCAGTTCTTC	CASLRGRAPYNEQFF
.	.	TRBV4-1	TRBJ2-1	TGCGCCAGCAGCCGAGTAGCCATGACTAGTACGCCCTACAATGAGCAGTTCTTC	CASSRVAMTSTPYNEQFF
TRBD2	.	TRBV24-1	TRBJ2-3	TGTGCCACCAGTGCGCGAGCGGGAGTGGCAGATACGCAGTATTTT	CATSARAGVADTQYF
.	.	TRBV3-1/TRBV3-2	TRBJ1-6	TGTGCCAGCAGCCCGGGGGGGGTCTCCTATAATTCACCCCTCCACTTT	CASSPGGVSYNSPLHF
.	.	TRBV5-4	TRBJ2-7	TGTGCCAGCAGCTCGCCGCAGGGGATAAGTTCCTACGAGCAGTACTTC	CASSSPQGISSYEQYF
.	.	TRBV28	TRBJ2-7	TGTGCCAGCAGTCCCCCAGGGTCCCTCTCCTACGAGCAGTACTTC	CASSPPGSLSYEQYF
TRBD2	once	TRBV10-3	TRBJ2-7	TGTGCCATCAGTCAAGGGACTAGCGGTTCCTACGAGCAGTACTTC	CAISQGTSGSYEQYF
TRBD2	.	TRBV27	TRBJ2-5	TGTGCCAGCAGTTTATCTAGCGGGATATACGAGACCCAGTACTTC	CASSLSSGIYETQYF
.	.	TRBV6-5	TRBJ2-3	TGTGCCAGCAGGTACCCAGGGTCAGATACGCAGTATTTT	CASRYPGSDTQYF
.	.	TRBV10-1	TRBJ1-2	TGCGCCAGCAGGACTGGCTTCTATGGCTACACCTTC	CASRTGFYGYTF
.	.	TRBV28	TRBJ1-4	TGTGCCACCAAGGGGACATCTAATGAAAAACTGTTTTTT	CATKGTSNEKLFF
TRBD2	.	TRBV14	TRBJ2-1	TGTGCCAGCACCCCTAGCGGGAGCACCTACAATGAGCAGTTCTTC	CASTPSGSTYNEQFF
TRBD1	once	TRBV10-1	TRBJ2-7	TGCGCCAGCCGCCTTTTTGGGGACAGGTCCGTCGAGCAGTACTTC	CASRLFGDRSVEQYF
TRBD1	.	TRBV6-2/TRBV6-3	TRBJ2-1	TGTGCCAGCAGTAGACAGGGATACAATGAGCAGTTCTTC	CASSRQGYNEQFF
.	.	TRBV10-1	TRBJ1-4	TGCGCCAGCAGTAGCGGGGCGGGAAAACTGTTTTTT	CASSSGAGKLFF
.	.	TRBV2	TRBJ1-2	TGTGCCAGCAGTTCCGACAGTAGCTTCACCTTC	CASSSDSSFTF
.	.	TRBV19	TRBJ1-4	TGTGCCAGTAGTATACCCCCCGGGAATGAAAAACTGTTTTTT	CASSIPPGNEKLFF
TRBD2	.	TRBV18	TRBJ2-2	TGTGCCAGCTCACCACCGAAATTAGCGGGAGGATCCGGGGAGCTGTTTTTT	CASSPPKLAGGSGELFF
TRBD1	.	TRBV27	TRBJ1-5	TGTGCCAGCAGCTGGACAGGGGGCGGTCAGCCCCAGCATTTT	CASSWTGGGQPQHF
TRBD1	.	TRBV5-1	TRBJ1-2	TGCGCCAGCACGTCGGACCAGGGGGGAAACTATGGCTACACCTTC	CASTSDQGGNYGYTF